This T cell receptor (beta chain) appears in the sequencing data of a study of control samples from healthy donors and cancer patients. The protocol was immunoSEQ multiplex PCR, while the TCRdb copy is restricted to in-frame clones and leaves out a portion. The sample consists of some 130,000 clones, 70% to 90% of them appearing once. Germline loops: CDR1 MNHEY, CDR2 SMNVEV (reference sequence). CDR3 size: 21 residues. Trimming took 4 bases from V and 2 from J; bases not matched to a gene: 20. Sequencing input: blood. The V call is TRBV27, the J call TRBJ1-6; 7 bases line up with TRBD1. This receptor was identified in a man aged 35 to 55 in good health. CDR3 sequence (DNA): TGTGCCAGCAGTTCCACTCCCGGGACAGCTGGCGGTTTCGCCTATAATTCACCCCTCCACTTT. Translation: CASSSTPGTAGGFAYNSPLHF.